The 21 T cell receptor beta chains listed next were all sequenced from one sample in a study of T cells in Graves' hyperthyroidism and ophthalmopathy. RNA transcripts provided the source from which TCR beta CDR3 regions were amplified. RT-PCR in the first round (using the HTBI primer set) targeted the TCR CDR3. TCRdb redid the calling of the multiplex PCR reads with MiXCR, one entry per CDR3 protein. The sample gives fewer than 750,000 distinct CDR3 sequences, around 42% of which show up once; around 8% is in the top ten. The sequenced material came from peripheral blood or thyroid tissue (not recorded which). The receptors shown here come from a woman between 18 and 29 years old with Graves' hyperthyroidism.

Worth noting for this clonotype: Being one base from a much bigger clone, this may be a read error. This chain links TRBV6-5 with TRBJ2-7; 8 nucleotides align to TRBD1. The CDR3 runs 13 residues. V was pared by 4 bases and J by 6 bases, with 5 bases of the junction left unmatched. Germline V gives CDR1 MNHEY, CDR2 SVGAGI. The CDR3 sequence: CASSSAGGAEQYF. The CDR3 DNA sequence: TGTGCCAGCAGTTCGGCAGGGGGCGCCGAGCAGTACTTC.

V gene TRBV11-1 combines with J gene TRBJ1-4; the D is unclear. The CDR3 covers 15 residues. V shed 11 bases and J shed 4 bases, with 20 bases lying between them. The germline CDR1 and CDR2 sequences are SGHAT and FQDESV (reference sequence). CDR3 sequence (DNA): TGTGCCTGGAGTGCTGGGCCGCCGGTTAATGAAAAACTGTTTTTT. Translation gives CAWSAGPPVNEKLFF.

As regards this clonotype: A read error is possible here, since a much larger clone lies one base away. This chain uses TRBV20-1 with TRBJ2-7; D may be TRBD2 (6 bases). Germline CDR1 and CDR2: DFQATT and SNEGSKA (reference sequence). CDR3 length: 14 amino acids. The CDR3 region has the DNA TGCAGTGCTCCCCCGGCGGGGAGGAACTACAAGCAGTACTTC. It yields the protein CSAPPAGRNYKQYF.

V and J are TRBV5-1 and TRBJ1-4; D not resolved. Trimming pared 4 bases from V and 5 bases from J, leaving 12 bases between. This CDR3 comprises 14 residues. The V gene's germline CDR1 is SGHRS and CDR2 YFSETQ. Written as DNA, the CDR3 is TGCGCCAGCAGCCCCATGACGGCAAATGAAAAACTGTTTTTT. Amino acid sequence: CASSPMTANEKLFF.

Many counts were recorded for this clonotype. The V call is TRBV6-6, the J call TRBJ2-5, with no clear D. Trimming shortened V by 2 bases and J by 4 bases, and 14 bases separated the two germline ends. The CDR3 extends over 15 amino acids. Germline V gene lookup returns CDR1 MNHNY and CDR2 SVGAGI (reference sequence). The DNA for the CDR3 is TGTGCCAGCAGTTACGACATCACGGTAGGAGAGACCCAGTACTTC. This gives the protein CASSYDITVGETQYF.

The chain links TRBV24-1 to TRBJ1-1; 7 bases line up with TRBD1. CDR3 length equals 16 residues. The J segment lost 2 bases and the V segment lost 3 bases, leaving 8 bases of the junction unmatched. Germline assignment: CDR1 KGHDR and CDR2 SFDVKD. The CDR3: CATSDHRGEGNTEAFF. CDR3 in DNA: TGTGCCACCAGTGATCACAGGGGCGAAGGCAACACTGAAGCTTTCTTT.

The V gene is TRBV19, the J gene TRBJ2-5; D possibly corresponds to TRBD1 (6 bases). Germline lookup yields CDR1 LNHDA and CDR2 SQIVND (reference sequence). The CDR3 runs 15 residues. V was clipped by 5 bases and J by 4 bases, with 17 bases between them. Here the CDR3 DNA reads TGTGCCAGTAGTTCCCAACAGGGCGGTGGAGAGACCCAGTACTTC. Its protein is CASSSQQGGGETQYF.

Many counts were recorded for this clonotype. The chain employs TRBV10-3 and TRBJ1-1; no clear D. Per germline, CDR1 ENHRY and CDR2 SYGVKD. Trimming removed 6 bases from V and 1 base from J, with 12 bases in between. The length of the CDR3 is 14 residues. The CDR3 loop is CAIRTTEKNTEAFF. In DNA form, the CDR3 reads TGTGCCATCAGAACCACAGAGAAGAACACTGAAGCTTTCTTT.

There are many counts of this clonotype. The rearrangement joins TRBV3-1 to TRBJ2-7; TRBD1 is a possible D gene (5 bases). The germline CDR1 and CDR2 sequences are LGHDT and YNNKEL (reference sequence). The CDR3 has 15 amino acids. V lost 4 bases and J 2 bases, leaving 15 bases between the germline ends. This CDR3 is CASSPLTAATYEQYF. CDR3 in DNA: TGTGCCAGCAGCCCGCTGACAGCCGCTACCTACGAGCAGTACTTC.

V is TRBV10-3 and J is TRBJ2-5, with TRBD2 matching over 9 bases. V dropped 0 bases and J dropped 0; count of bases not matched to a gene: 2. The CDR3 has 16 residues. Germline values: CDR1 ENHRY, CDR2 SYGVKD. CDR3 DNA: TGTGCCATCAGTGAGTCCCGGACTAGCGACCAAGAGACCCAGTACTTC. It is translated as CAISESRTSDQETQYF.

This clonotype was seen only a few times. The genes are TRBV15 and TRBJ1-2; 11 nucleotides align to TRBD1. After removal of 0 bases from V and 10 bases from J, the junction contained 7 bases not matched to a gene. From germline, CDR1 is LNHNV and CDR2 YYDKDF (reference sequence). CDR3 size: 15 residues. Here the CDR3 reads CATSRDLMGQGDYTF. The DNA for the CDR3 is TGTGCCACCAGCAGAGATTTAATGGGACAGGGGGACTACACCTTC.

This clonotype was seen more than once but under ten times. V usage is TRBV19 and J usage is TRBJ1-3; TRBD1 might be the D (5 bases). With 7 bases removed from V and 0 bases from J, the gap between germline ends came to 13 bases. There are 15 residues in the CDR3. Germline V gene lookup returns CDR1 LNHDA and CDR2 SQIVND (reference sequence). DNA for the CDR3: TGTGCCAGTACCCCGGACAAGAGCTCTGGAAACACCATATATTTT. Translating it yields CASTPDKSSGNTIYF.

The chain employs TRBV10-2 and TRBJ1-5; D may be TRBD1 (6 bases). V lost 6 bases, J lost 0 bases, and 24 bases lay in between. Germline V gene sequence: CDR1 WSHSY, CDR2 SAAADI. CDR3 length equals 19 residues. CDR3 coding DNA: TGCGCCAGCAGCGGTGCTAGAGATCCAGGGGCCGATAGCAATCAGCCCCAGCATTTT. Amino acids: CASSGARDPGADSNQPQHF.

CDR3 amino acids: CASSEALLAGAEQYF. The CDR3 region has the DNA TGTGCCAGCAGTGAAGCATTACTAGCGGGAGCCGAGCAGTACTTC. The gene calls are TRBV2 and TRBJ2-7, with 11 bases lining up with TRBD2. In germline, CDR1 is SNHLY, CDR2 FYNNEI. This CDR3 has 15 amino acids. Trimming took 0 bases from V and 6 from J; bases not matched to a gene: 4. Full variable domain (missing parts from reference TRBV2 and TRBJ2-7): EPEVTQTPSHQVTQMGQEVILRCVPISNHLYFYWYRQILGQKVEFLVSFYNNEISEKSEIFDDQFSVERPDGSNFTLKIRSTKLEDSAMYFCASSEALLAGAEQYFGPGTRLTVT.

Of note for this clonotype: The junction shows a germline mismatch at one end, possibly a read error. This sequence joins TRBV19 and TRBJ1-5; no reliable D call. Germline V gene data show CDR1 as LNHDA and CDR2 as SQIVND (reference sequence). CDR3 length equals 15 residues. The CDR3 DNA follows: TGTGCCAGTAGTATTAGCGGGAGCTACAATGAGCCCCAGCATTTT. It translates to CASSISGSYNEPQHF.

At least ten counts were recorded for this clonotype. The V call is TRBV10-3, the J call TRBJ1-4; a weak D match, TRBD1 (5 bases). Trimming removed 2 bases at V and 4 bases at J, with 20 bases between. The CDR3 consists of 18 residues. The V gene's germline CDR1 is ENHRY and CDR2 SYGVKD. DNA of the CDR3: TGTGCCATCAGTGAGGATGGGACCGAGGAGAGCGATAATGAAAAACTGTTTTTT. It codes for CAISEDGTEESDNEKLFF.

This clonotype showed up just once. The genes are TRBV6-4 and TRBJ2-3; D ambiguous. Germline loops: CDR1 MRHNA, CDR2 SNTAGT. This CDR3 contains 13 residues. With 4 bases removed from V and 2 bases from J, the gap between germline ends came to 7 bases. In nucleotides, the CDR3 is TGTGCCAGCAGTGGCAAGGACACAGATACGCAGTATTTT. This encodes CASSGKDTDTQYF.

The chain joins TRBV7-9 to TRBJ1-2, with 7 bases aligning to TRBD1. Germline trimming cut 0 bases from V and 12 bases from J; bases unmatched to any gene: 7. Germline CDR1 reads SEHNR; CDR2 reads FQNEAQ (reference sequence). This CDR3 region has 13 residues. CDR3 bases: TGTGCCAGCAGCTTAGCAACAGGGGCTGGAAACACCTTC. The encoded protein is CASSLATGAGNTF.

The V call is TRBV7-6, the J call TRBJ2-7; TRBD2 is a possible D gene (6 bases). The CDR3 length is 14 residues. Germline CDR1 reads SGHVS; CDR2 reads FNYEAQ. The germline V and J ends were trimmed by 4 bases and 3 bases, with 13 bases remaining between them. CDR3 coding DNA: TGTGCCAGCAGCTCTGGGAGGAACGACTACGAGCAGTACTTC. It encodes CASSSGRNDYEQYF.

V gene TRBV20-1 combines with J gene TRBJ2-6; 9 nucleotides align to TRBD1. Germline CDR1 and CDR2: DFQATT and SNEGSKA (reference sequence). V shed 5 bases, J shed 0 bases, and the junction held 8 bases outside the gene matches. There are 17 residues in the CDR3. CDR3 coding DNA: TGCAGTGCTTCCACAGGGGGCGGTAGCTCTGGGGCCAACGTCCTGACTTTC. Translation gives CSASTGGGSSGANVLTF.

There are many counts of this clonotype. The V call is TRBV20-1, the J call TRBJ2-5; weak D call: TRBD2 (6 bases). The CDR3 is 13 amino acids. Germline CDR1 reads DFQATT; CDR2 reads SNEGSKA (reference sequence). Trimming cost V 4 bases and J 4 bases, with 13 bases left between them. The DNA for the CDR3 is TGCAGTGCTATAGTGGGGGGAGGAGAGACCCAGTACTTC. It encodes CSAIVGGGETQYF.